This T cell receptor beta chain was profiled in a study of blood T cell repertoires in COVID-19. On the study more broadly: Some COVID-19 samples were acute and others convalescent; all came from the United States, Italy and Spain. Nucleic acid was either cDNA or gDNA, and it came from T cells, B-cell-depleted T cells, or PBMCs.

The germline V gene has CDR1 MNHEY and CDR2 SVGAGI. The CDR3 runs 14 residues. Trimming left V 8 bases short and J 2 bases short, with 12 bases between. Original processing notes: Reference gene primer amplification gave nucleated cell count estimates. This table comes from immunoSEQ multiplex PCR, and its TCRdb copy is limited to in-frame clones, with some not included. That table gives V, J and clone size, and the DNA gave D and trimming. In the table there are fewer than 110,000 clones, roughly nine tenths of which are singletons. The sample taken for sequencing was peripheral blood. The V gene is TRBV6-5, the J gene TRBJ2-2, with D possibly TRBD2 on 5 matching bases. The TCR sequence derives from a man between 50 and 59 years old with acute or convalescent COVID-19. DNA for the CDR3: TGTGCCAGCGGGAATAGCGTAAACACCGGGGAGCTGTTTTTT. This translates into CASGNSVNTGELFF.